The rows below give T cell receptor beta chains drawn from one sample of a study of T cell clonotyping in hematopoietic cell transplantation. Clones were sequenced by immunoSEQ multiplex PCR, and TCRdb holds only the in-frame ones, with some missing. This sample has approximately 14,000 clones, with around 97% found just once. The source material was peripheral blood mononuclear cells, sampled 30 days after allogeneic stem cell transplant. The receptor source for this set is a female patient in her fifties or sixties who had an allogeneic stem cell transplant from an unrelated donor, so T cells may come from the graft donor. Some clones in this sample may be carry-over from other donors' samples. The CDR3 runs from the conserved cysteine through the conserved F or W. The D gene is left open where the match is weak. Clone size is stated in some rows and not others, as once, few, many or a class when expanded.

v_gene: TRBV7-8; abundance: -; len: 11; d_gene: -; j_gene: TRBJ1-3; CDR3aa: CASSLGHAIYF; CDR3nt: TGTGCCAGCAGCCTGGGTCACGCCATATATTTT
v_gene: TRBV19; abundance: -; len: 15; d_gene: -; j_gene: TRBJ2-7; CDR3aa: CASSIRLTGVYEQYF; CDR3nt: TGTGCCAGTAGTATTAGGCTAACAGGAGTCTACGAGCAGTACTTC
v_gene: TRBV30; abundance: -; len: 11; d_gene: TRBD1; j_gene: TRBJ1-5; CDR3aa: CAWSAGGGHHF; CDR3nt: TGTGCCTGGAGTGCAGGGGGCGGCCACCATTTT
v_gene: TRBV30; abundance: -; len: 13; d_gene: -; j_gene: TRBJ1-4; CDR3aa: CAWSGPVDEKLFF; CDR3nt: TGTGCCTGGAGTGGGCCGGTGGATGAAAAACTGTTTTTT
v_gene: TRBV28; abundance: -; len: 14; d_gene: -; j_gene: TRBJ1-2; CDR3aa: CASSSQPRSYGYTF; CDR3nt: TGTGCCAGCAGTTCCCAGCCTAGGAGCTATGGCTACACCTTC
v_gene: TRBV7-6; abundance: -; len: 16; d_gene: TRBD2; j_gene: TRBJ2-1; CDR3aa: CASSLARGSSYNEQFF; CDR3nt: TGTGCCAGCAGCTTAGCGCGGGGGAGCTCCTACAATGAGCAGTTCTTC
v_gene: TRBV25-1; abundance: -; len: 16; d_gene: -; j_gene: TRBJ1-1; CDR3aa: CASSDTLGQKNTEAFF; CDR3nt: TGTGCCAGCAGTGACACACTAGGACAGAAGAACACTGAAGCTTTCTTT
v_gene: TRBV9; abundance: -; len: 14; d_gene: -; j_gene: TRBJ1-1; CDR3aa: CASSVGMANTEAFF; CDR3nt: TGTGCCAGCAGCGTAGGTATGGCGAACACTGAAGCTTTCTTT
v_gene: TRBV6-5; abundance: -; len: 15; d_gene: TRBD1; j_gene: TRBJ2-7; CDR3aa: CASSPGQGGPYEQYF; CDR3nt: TGTGCCAGCAGCCCAGGACAGGGTGGACCCTACGAGCAGTACTTC
v_gene: TRBV30; abundance: -; len: 13; d_gene: TRBD1; j_gene: TRBJ1-5; CDR3aa: CAWSTGGHQPQHF; CDR3nt: TGTGCCTGGAGTACAGGGGGCCACCAGCCCCAGCATTTT
v_gene: TRBV2; abundance: once; len: 11; d_gene: -; j_gene: TRBJ1-4; CDR3aa: CAGRGYEKLFF; CDR3nt: TGTGCCGGCAGGGGATATGAAAAACTGTTTTTT
v_gene: TRBV2; abundance: -; len: 13; d_gene: -; j_gene: TRBJ1-1; CDR3aa: CASSQNGKTEAFF; CDR3nt: TGTGCCAGCAGTCAGAATGGGAAGACTGAAGCTTTCTTT
v_gene: TRBV6-5; abundance: -; len: 15; d_gene: TRBD1; j_gene: TRBJ1-1; CDR3aa: CASSYSPGGYTEAFF; CDR3nt: TGTGCCAGCAGTTACTCTCCAGGGGGCTACACTGAAGCTTTCTTT
v_gene: TRBV7-3; abundance: -; len: 18; d_gene: TRBD1; j_gene: TRBJ2-3; CDR3aa: CASSSPGSTGGVGDTQYF; CDR3nt: TGTGCCAGCAGCTCCCCAGGGTCGACAGGGGGCGTTGGAGATACGCAGTATTTT
v_gene: TRBV6-1; abundance: once; len: 14; d_gene: TRBD1; j_gene: TRBJ2-7; CDR3aa: CASAQGAFSYEQYF; CDR3nt: TGTGCCAGCGCACAGGGGGCGTTCTCCTACGAGCAGTACTTC
v_gene: TRBV5-5; abundance: -; len: 15; d_gene: TRBD1; j_gene: TRBJ2-7; CDR3aa: CASSLTGQASYEQYF; CDR3nt: TGTGCCAGCAGCTTAACGGGACAGGCCTCCTACGAGCAGTACTTC
v_gene: TRBV6-5; abundance: -; len: 13; d_gene: -; j_gene: TRBJ1-2; CDR3aa: CASTKIGRDGYTF; CDR3nt: TGTGCCAGCACCAAAATCGGGAGAGATGGCTACACCTTC
v_gene: TRBV27; abundance: -; len: 14; d_gene: -; j_gene: TRBJ1-5; CDR3aa: CASSLFELNQPQHF; CDR3nt: TGTGCCAGCAGTTTATTTGAGTTAAATCAGCCCCAGCATTTT
v_gene: TRBV7-8; abundance: -; len: 14; d_gene: -; j_gene: TRBJ2-5; CDR3aa: CASSVGRFPETQYF; CDR3nt: TGTGCCAGCAGCGTGGGACGGTTCCCCGAGACCCAGTACTTC
v_gene: TRBV27; abundance: -; len: 16; d_gene: TRBD1; j_gene: TRBJ1-6; CDR3aa: CASRIDRVETYSPLHF; CDR3nt: TGTGCCAGCAGGATAGACAGGGTGGAGACTTATTCACCCCTCCACTTT
v_gene: TRBV6-6; abundance: -; len: 14; d_gene: TRBD1; j_gene: TRBJ2-7; CDR3aa: CASTKGTGAYEQYF; CDR3nt: TGTGCCAGCACCAAAGGGACAGGGGCCTACGAGCAGTACTTC
v_gene: TRBV20-1; abundance: -; len: 10; d_gene: -; j_gene: TRBJ2-1; CDR3aa: CSAWGNEQFF; CDR3nt: TGCAGTGCTTGGGGTAACGAGCAGTTCTTC
v_gene: TRBV20-1; abundance: -; len: 10; d_gene: -; j_gene: TRBJ2-1; CDR3aa: CSIPEGEQFF; CDR3nt: TGCAGTATACCGGAGGGAGAGCAGTTCTTC
v_gene: TRBV27; abundance: -; len: 15; d_gene: -; j_gene: TRBJ2-7; CDR3aa: CASSSAATLAYEQYF; CDR3nt: TGTGCCAGCAGTTCGGCAGCCACCTTGGCCTACGAGCAGTACTTC
v_gene: TRBV5-1; abundance: -; len: 15; d_gene: -; j_gene: TRBJ2-1; CDR3aa: CASSLYGGPYNEQFF; CDR3nt: TGCGCCAGCAGCTTGTACGGGGGGCCTTACAATGAGCAGTTCTTC
v_gene: TRBV4-1; abundance: once; len: 17; d_gene: -; j_gene: TRBJ2-2; CDR3aa: CASSPLPRGGHTGELFF; CDR3nt: TGCGCCAGCAGCCCTCTCCCCCGAGGGGGGCATACCGGGGAGCTGTTTTTT
v_gene: TRBV29-1; abundance: -; len: 10; d_gene: -; j_gene: TRBJ2-7; CDR3aa: CSVVAAEQYF; CDR3nt: TGCAGCGTTGTCGCGGCCGAGCAGTACTTC
v_gene: TRBV27; abundance: -; len: 14; d_gene: -; j_gene: TRBJ2-7; CDR3aa: CASSLGSGVYEQYF; CDR3nt: TGTGCCAGCAGTTTGGGCTCCGGGGTCTACGAGCAGTACTTC
v_gene: TRBV29-1; abundance: -; len: 16; d_gene: -; j_gene: TRBJ1-1; CDR3aa: CSVEDLWGAENTEAFF; CDR3nt: TGCAGCGTTGAAGATCTGTGGGGGGCGGAGAACACTGAAGCTTTCTTT
v_gene: TRBV6-1; abundance: -; len: 15; d_gene: TRBD1; j_gene: TRBJ2-7; CDR3aa: CASDNPGQSSYEQYF; CDR3nt: TGTGCCAGCGATAACCCGGGACAGTCATCCTACGAGCAGTACTTC
v_gene: TRBV6-5; abundance: -; len: 14; d_gene: TRBD1; j_gene: TRBJ1-2; CDR3aa: CASRRGQGNYGYTF; CDR3nt: TGTGCCAGCAGACGAGGACAGGGTAACTATGGCTACACCTTC
v_gene: TRBV5-1; abundance: few; len: 12; d_gene: -; j_gene: TRBJ2-2; CDR3aa: CASSPNTGELFF; CDR3nt: TGCGCCAGCAGTCCAAACACCGGGGAGCTGTTTTTT
v_gene: TRBV19; abundance: -; len: 13; d_gene: -; j_gene: TRBJ1-5; CDR3aa: CASSIEGRQPQHF; CDR3nt: TGTGCCAGTAGTATAGAGGGACGTCAGCCCCAGCATTTT
v_gene: TRBV9; abundance: once; len: 15; d_gene: TRBD2; j_gene: TRBJ2-3; CDR3aa: CASSVVLAGTDTQYF; CDR3nt: TGTGCCAGCAGCGTAGTACTAGCGGGGACAGATACGCAGTATTTT
v_gene: TRBV19; abundance: -; len: 19; d_gene: TRBD2; j_gene: TRBJ2-3; CDR3aa: CASSLQAPPSGGGTDTQYF; CDR3nt: TGTGCCAGTAGTTTGCAGGCCCCGCCTAGCGGGGGGGGCACAGATACGCAGTATTTT
v_gene: TRBV28; abundance: -; len: 12; d_gene: -; j_gene: TRBJ1-4; CDR3aa: CASSQPFEKLFF; CDR3nt: TGTGCCAGCAGTCAACCTTTTGAAAAACTGTTTTTT
v_gene: TRBV27; abundance: -; len: 15; d_gene: -; j_gene: TRBJ2-3; CDR3aa: CASSLNTPYTDTQYF; CDR3nt: TGTGCCAGCAGCCTAAATACCCCTTACACAGATACGCAGTATTTT
v_gene: TRBV7-7; abundance: -; len: 12; d_gene: -; j_gene: TRBJ2-7; CDR3aa: CANAGAPYEQYF; CDR3nt: TGTGCTAACGCGGGGGCCCCCTACGAGCAGTACTTC
v_gene: TRBV5-6; abundance: -; len: 15; d_gene: -; j_gene: TRBJ1-2; CDR3aa: CASSSLSRDLYGYTF; CDR3nt: TGTGCCAGCAGTTCGCTGTCCCGGGACCTCTATGGCTACACCTTC
v_gene: TRBV30; abundance: -; len: 18; d_gene: -; j_gene: TRBJ1-2; CDR3aa: CAWSVFGSPFVANYGYTF; CDR3nt: TGTGCCTGGAGCGTCTTTGGGTCCCCCTTCGTTGCTAACTATGGCTACACCTTC
v_gene: TRBV29-1; abundance: -; len: 11; d_gene: -; j_gene: TRBJ1-1; CDR3aa: CSVGRGTEAFF; CDR3nt: TGCAGCGTTGGGCGGGGAACTGAAGCTTTCTTT
v_gene: TRBV29-1; abundance: -; len: 14; d_gene: TRBD2; j_gene: TRBJ2-7; CDR3aa: CSVTSSGDSYEQYF; CDR3nt: TGCAGCGTCACGTCTAGCGGGGACTCCTACGAGCAGTACTTC
v_gene: TRBV5-1; abundance: -; len: 14; d_gene: -; j_gene: TRBJ1-1; CDR3aa: CASSLDTLNTEAFF; CDR3nt: TGCGCCAGCAGCTTGGACACTCTGAACACTGAAGCTTTCTTT
v_gene: TRBV19; abundance: -; len: 12; d_gene: -; j_gene: TRBJ2-7; CDR3aa: CASSMRASEQYF; CDR3nt: TGTGCCAGTAGTATGCGGGCTTCCGAGCAGTACTTC
v_gene: TRBV28; abundance: -; len: 18; d_gene: TRBD2; j_gene: TRBJ2-5; CDR3aa: CASSFPLAGGPGVETQYF; CDR3nt: TGTGCCAGCAGTTTCCCTCTAGCGGGAGGGCCCGGGGTAGAGACCCAGTACTTC
v_gene: TRBV29-1; abundance: -; len: 16; d_gene: TRBD1; j_gene: TRBJ1-1; CDR3aa: CSAGDHLQGLNTEAFF; CDR3nt: TGCAGCGCCGGCGACCACCTACAGGGGCTGAACACTGAAGCTTTCTTT
v_gene: TRBV30; abundance: -; len: 15; d_gene: -; j_gene: TRBJ2-5; CDR3aa: CAWSFRLRVGETQYF; CDR3nt: TGTGCCTGGAGTTTTAGGCTTCGGGTGGGAGAGACCCAGTACTTC
v_gene: TRBV2; abundance: -; len: 13; d_gene: -; j_gene: TRBJ1-2; CDR3aa: CASSDRPRYGYTF; CDR3nt: TGTGCCAGCAGCGACAGGCCCAGATATGGCTACACCTTC
v_gene: TRBV28; abundance: -; len: 15; d_gene: -; j_gene: TRBJ2-3; CDR3aa: CASSPEGISTDTQYF; CDR3nt: TGTGCCAGCAGCCCTGAGGGAATTAGCACAGATACGCAGTATTTT
v_gene: TRBV30; abundance: once; len: 13; d_gene: -; j_gene: TRBJ1-6; CDR3aa: CAWSPVGGSPLHF; CDR3nt: TGTGCCTGGAGCCCCGTTGGGGGTTCACCCCTCCACTTT
v_gene: TRBV2; abundance: once; len: 15; d_gene: -; j_gene: TRBJ2-3; CDR3aa: CASSARGPSTDTQYF; CDR3nt: TGTGCCAGCAGTGCGCGGGGGCCTAGCACAGATACGCAGTATTTT
v_gene: TRBV30; abundance: -; len: 14; d_gene: TRBD1; j_gene: TRBJ2-5; CDR3aa: CAWRLQGALETQYF; CDR3nt: TGTGCCTGGAGATTACAGGGGGCTTTAGAGACCCAGTACTTC
v_gene: TRBV29-1; abundance: -; len: 11; d_gene: -; j_gene: TRBJ1-4; CDR3aa: CSVLLGEKLFF; CDR3nt: TGCAGCGTCCTCCTTGGGGAAAAACTGTTTTTT
v_gene: TRBV20-1; abundance: -; len: 11; d_gene: TRBD1; j_gene: TRBJ1-5; CDR3aa: CSARDVTGEDF; CDR3nt: TGCAGTGCTAGAGATGTCACAGGGGAGGATTTT
v_gene: TRBV6-5; abundance: -; len: 15; d_gene: -; j_gene: TRBJ1-3; CDR3aa: CASSSSGTSGNTIYF; CDR3nt: TGTGCCAGCAGCTCTTCCGGGACGTCCGGAAACACCATATATTTT
v_gene: TRBV7-2; abundance: -; len: 15; d_gene: -; j_gene: TRBJ1-5; CDR3aa: CASSLGGYSNQPQHF; CDR3nt: TGTGCCAGCAGCTTAGGGGGTTATAGCAATCAGCCCCAGCATTTT
v_gene: TRBV25-1; abundance: -; len: 15; d_gene: -; j_gene: TRBJ2-2; CDR3aa: CASSELGRDAGELFF; CDR3nt: TGTGCCAGCAGTGAATTGGGCAGGGACGCCGGGGAGCTGTTTTTT